This entry lists 32 T cell receptor beta chains sequenced from one sample in a study of cytomegalovirus exposure and HLA in healthy donors. 60 Vbeta and 13 Jbeta primers were used in PCR. Some clones are missing from TCRdb's copy, which holds only in-frame ones; the method was immunoSEQ multiplex PCR. The sample yields approximately 190,000 clones, around 80% seen once. Sequencing was carried out using PBMCs. The receptors here all came from a man aged 35-49 years in good health and CMV-seropositive.

This chain uses TRBV6-6 with TRBJ2-2; D is undetermined. CDR3 size: 13 residues. The germline V gene encodes CDR1 MNHNY and CDR2 SVGAGI (reference sequence). V lost 6 bases and J lost 6, with 11 bases in between. The CDR3 reads CASRSLAAGELFF. In DNA, the CDR3 is TGTGCCAGCAGATCCCTGGCCGCCGGGGAGCTGTTTTTT.

The chain couples TRBV19 to TRBJ2-7; possible D gene TRBD1, 5 bases. CDR1 LNHDA and CDR2 SQIVND come from the germline V gene (reference sequence). The CDR3 consists of 14 residues. With 2 bases removed from V and 2 bases from J, the gap between germline ends came to 10 bases. This chain's CDR3 is CASSIQGIPYEQYF. For the CDR3, the DNA is TGTGCCAGTAGTATACAGGGAATCCCCTACGAGCAGTACTTC.

The V gene is TRBV7-3, the J gene TRBJ1-2, with a tentative D call TRBD1 (6 bases). The V gene's germline CDR1 is SGHTA and CDR2 FQGTGA. Trimming took off 2 bases at V and 3 bases at J, with 13 bases between the two ends. The CDR3 contains 15 residues. CDR3 DNA sequence: TGTGCCAGCAGCTTATCCCCCGGGACACACTATGGCTACACCTTC. The encoded protein is CASSLSPGTHYGYTF.

The V gene is TRBV19, the J gene TRBJ2-7; tentatively, D is TRBD1 (7 bases). CDR1 LNHDA and CDR2 SQIVND come from the germline V gene (reference sequence). This CDR3 has 18 residues. Trimming removed 2 bases at V and 6 bases at J, with 26 bases between. CDR3 sequence (DNA): TGTGCCAGTAGTATAATACATCTCGGAGGGGGCAGACCCTCCGAGCAGTACTTC. Protein: CASSIIHLGGGRPSEQYF. The variable domain in full, with the rest retrieved from reference TRBV19 and TRBJ2-7, is DGGITQSPKYLFRKEGQNVTLSCEQNLNHDAMYWYRQDPGQGLRLIYYSQIVNDFQKGDIAEGYSVSREKKESFPLTVTSAQKNPTAFYLCASSIIHLGGGRPSEQYFGPGTRLTVT.

In the case of this clone: This specimen includes other DNA sequences encoding the same CDR3. CDR3 loop: CAISGGGDPPANEQFF. CDR3 nucleotide sequence: TGTGCCATCAGTGGGGGCGGGGACCCCCCCGCCAATGAGCAGTTCTTC. The V call is TRBV10-3, the J call TRBJ2-1, with D tentatively TRBD2 (6 bases). CDR3 length equals 16 residues. Trimming cost V 4 bases and J 6 bases, with 19 bases left between them. Germline loops: CDR1 ENHRY, CDR2 SYGVKD.

This clone came up a few times. A read error may produce the germline difference seen at one junction end. This rearrangement joins TRBV7-7 to TRBJ2-7, with D possibly being TRBD1 (5 bases). The CDR3 totals 14 residues. Germline V gene data show CDR1 as SSHAT and CDR2 as FNYEAQ (reference sequence). Here the CDR3 DNA reads TGTGCTAGCAGCCCCATTGACAGCTCCTACGAGCAGTACTTC. Translation gives CASSPIDSSYEQYF.

The rearrangement joins TRBV11-2 to TRBJ1-1; TRBD1 matches at 9 bases. CDR1 and CDR2 (germline): SGHAT, FQNNGV. CDR3 length: 14 amino acids. Unmatched junction bases numbered 11, after V lost 8 bases and J lost 7 bases. For the CDR3, the DNA is TGTGCCAGCCTTTCCGGGACAGGGTCGAGTGAAGCTTTCTTT. Translation gives CASLSGTGSSEAFF.

In the case of this clone: An end of the junction differs from the germline gene, which may be a read error. V is TRBV7-9 and J is TRBJ1-4; TRBD1 agrees at 7 bases. CDR1 and CDR2 from the germline V gene are SEHNR and FQNEAQ (reference sequence). The CDR3 totals 15 residues. This CDR3 reads CSSSYDRVEREKLFF. The CDR3, as DNA: TGTTCCAGCAGTTACGACAGGGTGGAGCGGGAAAAACTGTTTTTT.

The gene calls are TRBV5-1 and TRBJ2-1, with D tentatively TRBD1 (5 bases). The CDR3 consists of 13 residues. With 1 base removed from V and 6 bases from J, the gap between germline ends came to 8 bases. CDR1 SGHRS and CDR2 YFSETQ come from the germline V gene. The CDR3 spells CASSLSQVNEQFF. In DNA form, the CDR3 reads TGCGCCAGCAGCTTGTCACAGGTCAATGAGCAGTTCTTC.

This clone was picked up a small number of times. Its ends do not fully match the called genes, so a read error is possible. The chain has TRBV5-1 and TRBJ2-7; D perhaps matches TRBD1 (6 bases). Germline V gene data show CDR1 as SGHRS and CDR2 as YFSETQ. This CDR3 is built from 13 residues. CDR3 in amino acids: CASSLRGGNEQYF. In nucleotides, the CDR3 is TGTGCCAGCAGCTTACGAGGGGGAAACGAGCAGTACTTC.

This sequence joins TRBV27 and TRBJ2-4; TRBD2 agrees at 8 bases. Losses at the gene ends were 5 bases for V and 6 bases for J; bases not matched to a gene: 9. The germline CDR1 and CDR2 sequences are MNHEY and SMNVEV (reference sequence). The CDR3 runs to 15 residues. CDR3 region: CASSPRWTSLNIQYF. The CDR3 DNA sequence: TGTGCCAGCAGTCCCCGTTGGACTAGCTTAAACATTCAGTACTTC.

The rearrangement links TRBV6-1 to TRBJ1-2; 9 bases fit TRBD1. The CDR3 runs 13 residues. Germline assignment: CDR1 MNHNS and CDR2 SASEGT. The J segment lost 1 base and the V segment lost 10 bases, leaving 4 bases of the junction unmatched. In DNA form, the CDR3 reads TGTGCCATCCAGGACAGGGGTAACTATGGCTACACCTTC. It codes for CAIQDRGNYGYTF.

This chain links TRBV19 with TRBJ1-3, with D tentatively TRBD1 (6 bases). This CDR3 comprises 16 residues. The germline CDR1 and CDR2 sequences are LNHDA and SQIVND (reference sequence). V lost 3 bases and J 0 bases, leaving 12 bases between the germline ends. The CDR3 is CASSMQGPGSGNTIYF. DNA of the CDR3: TGTGCCAGTAGTATGCAGGGGCCGGGCTCTGGAAACACCATATATTTT.

The chain links TRBV6-6 to TRBJ1-2; 7 positions agree with TRBD1. The CDR3 extends over 14 amino acids. Germline CDR1 reads MNHNY; CDR2 reads SVGAGI (reference sequence). V was pared by 6 bases and J by 6 bases, with 10 bases of the junction left unmatched. CDR3 protein: CASRSGTEKHGYTF. In DNA form, the CDR3 reads TGTGCCAGCAGATCCGGGACAGAAAAGCATGGCTACACCTTC.

CDR3 in DNA: TGCGCCAGCAGCCAAGCTAGATTAACCCAACTGTACTTC. Its translation: CASSQARLTQLYF. This chain uses TRBV4-3 with TRBJ2-5; D is undetermined. Germline loops: CDR1 LGHNA, CDR2 YSLEER. V lost 1 base, J lost 13 bases, and 16 bases lay in between. The CDR3 covers 13 residues.

The V and J genes are TRBV6-4 and TRBJ1-1; D is possibly TRBD1 (6 bases). Trimming left V 2 bases short and J 5 bases short, with 12 bases between. The germline V gene has CDR1 MRHNA and CDR2 SNTAGT. This CDR3 contains 14 residues. The CDR3: CASSDGGAGTEAFF. DNA of the CDR3: TGTGCCAGCAGTGACGGGGGGGCGGGGACTGAAGCTTTCTTT.

The chain uses TRBV5-6 and TRBJ1-2; the match to TRBD1 covers 7 bases. Trimming removed 3 bases from V and 4 bases from J; junction bases left unmatched: 6. This CDR3 region has 14 residues. Germline CDR1 reads SGHDT; CDR2 reads YYEEEE. The CDR3 sequence: CASSSGQDPYGYTF. CDR3 DNA sequence: TGTGCCAGCAGCTCCGGACAGGACCCCTATGGCTACACCTTC.

The chain combines TRBV7-3 with TRBJ2-5; TRBD1 matches at 8 bases. Germline assignment: CDR1 SGHTA and CDR2 FQGTGA. The ends lost 1 base at V and 5 bases at J; junction bases unmatched: 6. The CDR3 is made up of 15 amino acids. The chain's CDR3 is CASSLMPGGLETQYF. CDR3 DNA sequence: TGTGCCAGCAGCTTAATGCCAGGGGGCTTGGAGACCCAGTACTTC.

J is TRBJ2-7 and V is TRBV19, with D uncertain. CDR3 length equals 11 residues. The V gene lost 8 bases and the J gene lost 6 bases, with 11 bases spanning the gap. In germline, CDR1 is LNHDA, CDR2 SQIVND (reference sequence). CDR3 protein: CASRGGLEQYF. The CDR3 coding sequence is TGTGCCAGTCGTGGCGGTCTCGAGCAGTACTTC. Full variable domain (remainder filled in from reference TRBV19 and TRBJ2-7): DGGITQSPKYLFRKEGQNVTLSCEQNLNHDAMYWYRQDPGQGLRLIYYSQIVNDFQKGDIAEGYSVSREKKESFPLTVTSAQKNPTAFYLCASRGGLEQYFGPGTRLTVT.

CDR3 protein: CAWSSQGYSTDTQYF. The CDR3 bases are TGTGCCTGGAGTTCGCAGGGATATAGCACAGATACGCAGTATTTT. The chain uses TRBV30 and TRBJ2-3; tentative D call: TRBD1 (5 bases). This CDR3 comprises 15 residues. The germline gives CDR1 GTSNPN, CDR2 SVGIG (reference sequence). V lost 2 bases and J 0 bases, leaving 12 bases between the germline ends.

In its sample, this clone was seen a few times. The chain couples TRBV7-8 to TRBJ2-1, with TRBD2 identical over 7 bases. V shed 2 bases and J 6 bases; nucleotides not matched to a gene: 7. The CDR3 is 15 amino acids. CDR1 and CDR2 (germline): SGHVS, FQNEAQ. The DNA of the CDR3 is TGTGCCAGCAGCTTACGGGGAGGGGTAGGCAATGAGCAGTTCTTC. Residues: CASSLRGGVGNEQFF.

V usage is TRBV7-9 and J usage is TRBJ1-1, with 7 bases that match TRBD1. Germline CDR1 is SEHNR and CDR2 is FQNEAQ (reference sequence). The length of the CDR3 is 13 residues. Losses at the gene ends were 5 bases for V and 3 bases for J; bases not matched to a gene: 3. DNA for the CDR3: TGTGCCAGCAGCGTAGGACAGGACACTGAAGCTTTCTTT. It is translated as CASSVGQDTEAFF.

This chain joins TRBV2 and TRBJ1-5; no clear D. Per the germline V gene, CDR1 is SNHLY and CDR2 is FYNNEI. Trimming pared 6 bases from V and 5 bases from J, leaving 8 bases between. The CDR3 sequence is 12 residues long. CDR3: CASRATDQPQHF. The CDR3, as DNA: TGTGCCAGCAGAGCTACGGATCAGCCCCAGCATTTT.

This CDR3 is CASSLYLGGTVPQPQHF. The CDR3 DNA is TGTGCCAGCAGCCTCTATTTAGGGGGGACAGTACCTCAGCCCCAGCATTTT. V and J are TRBV7-9 and TRBJ1-5, with 7 bases lining up with TRBD1. The CDR3 covers 17 residues. Germline CDR1 and CDR2: SEHNR and FQNEAQ (reference sequence). The V gene end was trimmed by 5 bases and the J gene end by 6 bases; junction bases not matched to a gene: 16.

This clone was counted a single time. This chain joins TRBV10-3 and TRBJ2-7; no firm D call. V was cut by 6 bases and J by 5 bases, with 8 bases left in between. CDR1 and CDR2 from the germline V gene are ENHRY and SYGVKD. The CDR3 is 11 residues long. The CDR3 reads CAIRWQNEQYF. The DNA of the CDR3 is TGTGCCATCAGATGGCAAAACGAGCAGTACTTC.

V is TRBV7-9 and J is TRBJ1-3; the D is unclear. Looked up from germline, CDR1 is SEHNR and CDR2 is FQNEAQ (reference sequence). Trimming took 4 bases from V and 2 from J, leaving 21 bases between them. The length of the CDR3 is 18 residues. The CDR3 DNA is TGTGCCAGCAGCTCCCCGAGGGATATGGGTGAGGCTGGAAACACCATATATTTT. Amino acid sequence: CASSSPRDMGEAGNTIYF. The full variable domain, completed using reference TRBV7-9 and TRBJ1-3, is DTGVSQNPRHKITKRGQNVTFRCDPISEHNRLYWYRQTLGQGPEFLTYFQNEAQLEKSRLLSDRFSAERPKGSFSTLEIQRTEQGDSAMYLCASSSPRDMGEAGNTIYFGEGSWLTVV.

This rearrangement joins TRBV6-5 to TRBJ1-3, with D uncertain. The ends were cut back, 2 bases at V and 2 bases at J, with 10 bases in the middle. Germline CDR1 MNHEY, CDR2 SVGAGI. The CDR3 is made up of 15 amino acids. This CDR3 reads CASSYDTVAGNTIYF. As DNA, the CDR3 is TGTGCCAGCAGTTACGATACAGTTGCTGGAAACACCATATATTTT.

The chain links TRBV5-6 to TRBJ1-4; D is ambiguous. The V end lost 0 bases, the J end lost 5 bases, and 8 bases lay between the germline ends. The germline V gene encodes CDR1 SGHDT and CDR2 YYEEEE. CDR3 length: 14 amino acids. The CDR3 reads CASSLAAGNEKLFF. DNA for the CDR3: TGTGCCAGCAGCTTGGCCGCGGGGAATGAAAAACTGTTTTTT. Full variable domain (rest looked up from reference TRBV5-6 and TRBJ1-4): DAGVTQSPTHLIKTRGQQVTLRCSPKSGHDTVSWYQQALGQGPQFIFQYYEEEERQRGNFPDRFSGHQFPNYSSELNVNALLLGDSALYLCASSLAAGNEKLFFGSGTQLSVL.

The V call is TRBV27, the J call TRBJ2-7, with D perhaps matching TRBD1 (6 bases). The CDR3 is 11 amino acids. CDR1 and CDR2 from the germline V gene are MNHEY and SMNVEV (reference sequence). Trimming pared 11 bases from V and 1 base from J, leaving 9 bases between. The CDR3 spells CAAGTSYEQYF. In DNA form, the CDR3 reads TGTGCCGCAGGGACATCCTACGAGCAGTACTTC.

The gene calls are TRBV7-2 and TRBJ1-1; 9 nucleotides agree with TRBD1. This CDR3 contains 14 residues. Germline V gene lookup returns CDR1 SGHTA and CDR2 FQGNSA. The trim removed 5 bases at V and 5 bases at J, leaving 6 bases unmatched. CDR3 protein: CASSPQGAWTEAFF. The CDR3 DNA reads TGTGCCAGCAGCCCACAGGGGGCATGGACTGAAGCTTTCTTT.

The table lists this clone with a count of one. The genes are TRBV5-8 and TRBJ1-6; 7 positions match TRBD1. After removal of 1 base from V and 5 bases from J, the junction contained 6 bases not matched to a gene. The CDR3 runs to 16 residues. Per germline, CDR1 SGHTS and CDR2 YDEGEE. The CDR3 nucleotides read TGTGCCAGCAGCTTGTCTGGACAGGTCGATAATTCACCCCTCCACTTT. It yields the protein CASSLSGQVDNSPLHF.

CDR3 bases: TGCGCCAGCAGCTTGGAAGCTGAAAGTTCACCCCTCCACTTT. Protein: CASSLEAESSPLHF. The chain couples TRBV5-1 to TRBJ1-6; unclear D gene. The CDR3 contains 14 residues. V lost 0 bases and J lost 9, with 10 bases in between. Germline V gene data show CDR1 as SGHRS and CDR2 as YFSETQ.